This paragraph covers one TCR beta chain sequence. The sample originates from a study of blood T cell repertoires in COVID-19. Turning to the study itself: Samples came from the United States, Italy and Spain, spanning acute and convalescent COVID-19. T cells, B-cell-depleted T cells, or PBMCs supplied cDNA or gDNA.

Source study methods: Quantification of nucleated cells was approximated via reference gene primer amplification. The assay was immunoSEQ multiplex PCR, and TCRdb's table has in-frame clones only and misses some. Clonal size and the V and J genes are those of that table, whereas D and trimming came from the DNA. The data show some 30,000 clones, about 79% seen once. CDR3 length equals 13 residues. Losses at the gene ends were 4 bases for V and 4 bases for J; bases not matched to a gene: 3. The germline CDR1 and CDR2 sequences are SGHAT and FQNNGV. The sequenced material came from peripheral blood. The source is a human donor in a cohort sampled during active COVID-19. The chain combines TRBV11-2 with TRBJ2-7; 8 bases map to TRBD1. CDR3 bases: TGTGCCAGCAGCTCTCGGACAGGGTACGAGCAGTACTTC. It yields the protein CASSSRTGYEQYF.